The entry below describes one TCR beta chain. This sample is drawn from a study of long-term antiretroviral therapy in people with HIV. Germline V gives CDR1 LGHNA, CDR2 YSLEER. The V and J ends lost 4 bases and 0 bases, in that order; junction bases with no gene match: 10. The CDR3 runs 19 residues. Version v3.0 of the immunoSEQ assay ran at survey level. Libraries were prepared by immunoSEQ multiplex PCR; TCRdb keeps only in-frame clonotypes and omits some of them. In the table there are 35,000 to 40,000 clones, approximately 83% of which are singletons. V gene TRBV4-3 combines with J gene TRBJ2-1; 12 bases are a match to TRBD2. Here the sequenced sample was unsorted PBMCs, taken 2.2 years after starting antiretroviral therapy. This clonotype was obtained from a man between 18 and 35 years old with HIV. The CDR3 sequence is CASSLQTSGRTRSYNEQFF. For the CDR3, the DNA is TGCGCCAGCAGCCTACAGACTAGCGGGAGAACCCGCTCCTACAATGAGCAGTTCTTC.